Each of the 18 T cell receptor beta chains below was sequenced from the same sample in a study of early T cells in non-severe SARS-CoV-2 infection. TCRdb reprocessed the 5' RACE reads via MiXCR and lists one record per CDR3 protein. The profile shows over 60,000 distinct CDR3 sequences, about 10% of them singletons. The input for sequencing was whole blood, taken at baseline. These receptors all come from an adult who was a healthcare worker with PCR-confirmed SARS-CoV-2 infection or an uninfected control (not recorded which).

With respect to this clonotype: Mismatch with germline at one junction end may stem from a read error. The chain has TRBV5-1 and TRBJ2-3, with unresolved D. The CDR3 extends over 13 amino acids. CDR1 is SGHRS, CDR2 YFSETQ, per germline. As DNA, the CDR3 is TGTGCCAGCAGTCTTGATGGGACAGATACGCAGTATTTT. Translated, it gives CASSLDGTDTQYF.

There are a few counts of this clonotype. This rearrangement joins TRBV20-1 to TRBJ2-5, with a weak D call TRBD2 (5 bases). This CDR3 spans 13 amino acids. Trimming removed 4 bases at V and 5 bases at J, with 14 bases between. In germline, CDR1 is DFQATT, CDR2 SNEGSKA (reference sequence). CDR3 protein: CSANPLARETQYF. CDR3 DNA: TGCAGTGCTAACCCGCTAGCCCGGGAGACCCAGTACTTC.

This clonotype came up a few times. The chain has TRBV14 and TRBJ2-7; TRBD1 matches at 9 bases. Per germline, CDR1 SGHDN and CDR2 FVKESK. The CDR3 consists of 15 residues. The ends lost 4 bases at V and 1 base at J; junction bases unmatched: 5. Here the CDR3 reads CASSRPGQGSYEQYF. The CDR3, as DNA: TGTGCCAGCAGCCGACCGGGACAGGGATCCTACGAGCAGTACTTC. The full variable domain, in which reference TRBV14 and TRBJ2-7 provide the parts outside the CDR3, is EAGVTQFPSHSVIEKGQTVTLRCDPISGHDNLYWYRRVMGKEIKFLLHFVKESKQDESGMPNNRFLAERTGGTYSTLKVQPAELEDSGVYFCASSRPGQGSYEQYFGPGTRLTVT.

The V gene is TRBV5-5, the J gene TRBJ2-5; unclear D gene. The length of the CDR3 is 15 residues. V lost 0 bases and J 2 bases, leaving 11 bases between the germline ends. Germline V gives CDR1 SGHKS, CDR2 YYEKEE (reference sequence). The CDR3 coding sequence is TGTGCCAGCAGCTTGGGTCCCCTAGATCAAGAGACCCAGTACTTC. It encodes CASSLGPLDQETQYF. Using reference TRBV5-5 and TRBJ2-5 for the parts outside the CDR3, the full variable domain is DAGVTQSPTHLIKTRGQQVTLRCSPISGHKSVSWYQQVLGQGPQFIFQYYEKEERGRGNFPDRFSARQFPNYSSELNVNALLLGDSALYLCASSLGPLDQETQYFGPGTRLLVL.

This clonotype came up a few times. The chain uses TRBV7-6 and TRBJ2-1; D is perhaps TRBD2 (5 bases). Germline V gene data show CDR1 as SGHVS and CDR2 as FNYEAQ. CDR3 length: 16 residues. Trimming removed 5 bases from V and 9 bases from J, with 23 bases in between. The DNA for the CDR3 is TGTGCCAGCAGCCCCTCGGGGTATCGCCTAGTAGGTGAGCAGTTCTTC. It specifies CASSPSGYRLVGEQFF.

V is TRBV7-9 and J is TRBJ1-2; 7 bases align to TRBD1. The CDR3 is 12 residues long. Germline CDR1 is SEHNR and CDR2 is FQNEAQ (reference sequence). V lost 8 bases, J lost 7 bases, and 7 bases stayed unmatched. The CDR3: CASGNRGSGYTF. Written as DNA, the CDR3 is TGTGCCAGCGGAAACAGGGGTTCTGGCTACACCTTC.

V gene TRBV20-1 combines with J gene TRBJ2-3; 12 bases are a match to TRBD2. J lost 1 base, V lost 1 base, and 6 bases had no gene match. CDR3 length equals 17 residues. CDR1 and CDR2 from the germline V gene are DFQATT and SNEGSKA (reference sequence). The chain's CDR3 is CSARASGGARGTDTQYF. CDR3 DNA sequence: TGCAGTGCTAGAGCTAGCGGGGGGGCCCGAGGCACAGATACGCAGTATTTT.

V is TRBV10-3 and J is TRBJ2-5; TRBD2 matches at 10 bases. V shed 3 bases and J 2 bases; nucleotides not matched to a gene: 6. Looked up from germline, CDR1 is ENHRY and CDR2 is SYGVKD. This CDR3 has 16 residues. The CDR3 DNA reads as TGTGCCATCAGTGACCGGGGAGCGGGGGGGCAAGAGACCCAGTACTTC. Translation: CAISDRGAGGQETQYF.

The rearrangement links TRBV10-1 to TRBJ2-7; TRBD2 might be the D (5 bases). This CDR3 has 21 amino acids. Germline CDR1 is WNHNN and CDR2 is SYGVQD (reference sequence). V dropped 0 bases and J dropped 1 base, with 28 bases sitting between them. CDR3 in DNA: TGCGCCAGCAGTGAGTCCGGGTGGAGCCCTAGCAGAGAGCATAATTCCTACGAGCAGTACTTC. This gives the protein CASSESGWSPSREHNSYEQYF.

In DNA, the CDR3 is TGCGCCAGCAGCCAAACAGGATTCTCTGGAAACACCATATATTTT. Its protein product is CASSQTGFSGNTIYF. J is TRBJ1-3 and V is TRBV4-3, with D possibly TRBD1 on 5 matching bases. Between the trimmed V and J ends, which lost 2 bases and 0 bases, there was a span of 8 bases. CDR1 and CDR2 (germline): LGHNA, YSLEER. The CDR3 totals 15 residues.

This chain joins TRBV12-3 or TRBV12-4 and TRBJ1-5; D might be TRBD1 (6 bases). V lost 4 bases, J lost 0 bases, and 16 bases lay in between. There are 17 residues in the CDR3. The CDR3 protein is CASSSRGQGSSNQPQHF. CDR3 bases: TGTGCCAGCAGTTCCCGGGGGCAGGGCAGTAGCAATCAGCCCCAGCATTTT.

This clonotype was found a few times. This chain uses TRBV20-1 with TRBJ1-3; TRBD1 might be the D (5 bases). The germline V and J ends were trimmed by 3 bases and 0 bases, with 9 bases remaining between them. Germline values: CDR1 DFQATT, CDR2 SNEGSKA (reference sequence). The CDR3 length is 14 residues. The CDR3 DNA sequence: TGCAGTGCTAGGGGGCCATTCTCTGGAAACACCATATATTTT. Translating it yields CSARGPFSGNTIYF.

This clonotype occurred a few times. The V call is TRBV7-9, the J call TRBJ2-1; no definite D call. Trimming cost V 3 bases and J 6 bases, with 9 bases left between them. The CDR3 covers 13 residues. Germline CDR1 SEHNR, CDR2 FQNEAQ (reference sequence). The CDR3 loop reads CASSLTASNEQFF. The CDR3 DNA sequence: TGTGCCAGCAGCTTGACGGCCAGCAATGAGCAGTTCTTC.

The rearrangement uses TRBV19 and TRBJ1-1, with TRBD1 as a possible D gene (5 bases). Looked up from germline, CDR1 is LNHDA and CDR2 is SQIVND (reference sequence). The V end was cut by 2 bases, the J end by 11 bases, with 9 bases between. This CDR3 is built from 11 residues. The chain's CDR3 is CASSIKGEAFF. The DNA for the CDR3 is TGTGCCAGTAGTATAAAAGGGGAGGCTTTCTTT. Supplemented by reference TRBV19 and TRBJ1-1, the full variable domain reads DGGITQSPKYLFRKEGQNVTLSCEQNLNHDAMYWYRQDPGQGLRLIYYSQIVNDFQKGDIAEGYSVSREKKESFPLTVTSAQKNPTAFYLCASSIKGEAFFGQGTRLTVV.

The chain combines TRBV29-1 with TRBJ1-2, with 8 bases aligning to TRBD1. This CDR3 has 13 amino acids. The V gene's germline CDR1 is SQVTM and CDR2 ANQGSEA. Trimming took 7 bases from V and 3 from J; bases not matched to a gene: 7. CDR3 sequence reads: CSAKDREDYGYTF. CDR3 in DNA: TGCAGCGCTAAGGACAGGGAGGACTATGGCTACACCTTC.

The rearrangement uses TRBV6-5 and TRBJ2-7; D may be TRBD1 (6 bases). The CDR3 loop spans 14 amino acids. CDR1 is MNHEY and CDR2 is SVGAGI in the germline V gene. V gave up 6 bases and J gave up 2 bases, with 14 bases separating them. The CDR3 loop is CASRAPGAAYEQYF. The CDR3 DNA reads TGTGCCAGCAGGGCTCCAGGGGCCGCCTACGAGCAGTACTTC.

This clonotype was counted only a few times. In nucleotides, the CDR3 is TGTGCCAGCAGTGTTCCGGGACAGGGAACAGCTGAAGCTTTCTTT. This gives the protein CASSVPGQGTAEAFF. The chain joins TRBV6-1 to TRBJ1-1; 9 bases map to TRBD1. CDR3 length equals 15 residues. V was pared by 4 bases and J by 6 bases, with 9 bases of the junction left unmatched. Germline-derived CDR1 and CDR2 are MNHNS and SASEGT.

The chain links TRBV7-9 to TRBJ2-5; possible D gene TRBD2, 6 bases. Germline CDR1 and CDR2: SEHNR and FQNEAQ (reference sequence). There are 11 residues in the CDR3. Trimming cost V 6 bases and J 11 bases, with 13 bases left between them. The CDR3 loop reads CASSGGTPQYF. The CDR3 nucleotides read TGTGCCAGCAGTGGGGGGACTCCACAGTACTTC.